This TCR beta chain was retrieved from a study of blood T cell repertoires in COVID-19 (TCRdb year 2020). Background on the whole study: Samples from collaborators originated in the United States, Italy and Spain and spanned both the acute and convalescent phases of COVID-19. The dataset comprised deeply sampled blood TCRbeta repertoires from subjects exposed to, actively infected with, or recovered from COVID-19. Samples came from the ongoing ImmuneRACE study (first 160 participants) plus 1,254 subjects from 6 global collaborators. Where available, HLA class I and class II types were taken from metadata supplied by the sample provider and were not determined by assay-based typing. The repertoires were released in a freely available public database intended as a resource for research on the immune response to SARS-CoV-2. Nearly every sample came with metadata listing a de-identified subject ID, COVID-19 status, age in years and sex. The prospective study material was composed of cDNA or gDNA derived from T cells, B-cell-depleted T cells, or PBMCs.

As concerns this clone: Its antigen is still unknown. The sample holds no much larger clone one base away, and base qualities are not on file.

Participants in the prospective study were enrolled through a virtual design, were aged roughly 18 to 100 years, and lived in roughly 26 United States geographic areas. In the prospective study, participants were assigned to cohorts based on the clinical history participants reported in a screening survey and a study questionnaire. Each participant in the prospective study had whole blood, serum and a nasopharyngeal or oropharyngeal swab collected by mobile phlebotomists. Prospective study participants could optionally give additional blood draws and questionnaires over an approximately 2-month period. Prospective study blood samples were shipped either frozen or at room temperature before DNA extraction. Here V drops 4 bases and J drops 4 bases, and the junction holds 7 bases not matched to any gene. For CDR1 and CDR2, the germline V gene (reference sequence) lists LGHDT and YNNKEL. The CDR3 spans 15 residues, from the cysteine through the phenylalanine. CDR3 DNA only is kept here, 45 bases in frame from base 1.

TCRbeta CDR3 regions were amplified from genomic DNA by means of the immunoSEQ Assay, a bias-controlled multiplex PCR. For the original study's pipeline: Nucleated cell counts per sample were estimated from amplification of reference gene primers within the assay. To quantify the absolute abundance of each unique TCRbeta CDR3 rearrangement, sequence reads were collapsed and filtered. For each sample, productive Simpson clonality was calculated as the square root of Simpson's diversity index over productive rearrangements. TCRdb limited this immuneACCESS table to in-frame rearrangements with V and J called. A share of clones is missing; checked studies link under half to unresolved V genes, and the rest is unexplained. V, J and clone size are those of that table, while D and trimming were read from the DNA. This sample lists around 150,000 clones; approximately 84% were detected once. The top ten constitute 3% to 3.5% of the sample.

General study outcomes and caveats: The amount of clinical and demographic metadata varied by source and participant and was provided uncurated.

The rearranged chain carries TRBV3-1 (or the pseudogene TRBV3-2) and TRBJ1-5; the junction holds 7 bases that match TRBD1. The sample taken for sequencing was PBMCs or T cells enriched from blood (not recorded which). This sequence originates from a woman in her forties or fifties with acute COVID-19. Here is the DNA: TGTGCCAGCAGCCCCGGGACAGAAGATAATCAGCCCCAGCATTTT. Protein translation: CASSPGTEDNQPQHF.